This TCR beta chain was obtained from a study of blood T cell repertoires in COVID-19. As for the study in general: T cells, B-cell-depleted T cells, or PBMCs provided the cDNA or gDNA that served as material.

As processed by the authors: For nucleated cells, counts were estimated from reference gene primer amplification. Assay: immunoSEQ multiplex PCR; the TCRdb copy retains only in-frame clones and omits some. V and J calls and clone size are as listed in that table; D and trimming were resolved from the DNA. Of fewer than 80,000 clones listed, 75% to 95% are singletons. CDR3 size: 17 residues. Trimming took 5 bases from V and 0 from J; bases not matched to a gene: 11. Germline lookup yields CDR1 SEHNR and CDR2 FQNEAQ (reference sequence). This clone was detected once. The sequenced sample was peripheral blood. This TCR came from a human donor in a cohort sampled during active COVID-19. This rearrangement joins TRBV7-9 to TRBJ2-3, with 7 nucleotides matching TRBD2. The CDR3 here is CASSPRKRGRSTDTQYF. CDR3 in DNA: TGTGCCAGCAGCCCCAGGAAGCGGGGACGGAGCACAGATACGCAGTATTTT.